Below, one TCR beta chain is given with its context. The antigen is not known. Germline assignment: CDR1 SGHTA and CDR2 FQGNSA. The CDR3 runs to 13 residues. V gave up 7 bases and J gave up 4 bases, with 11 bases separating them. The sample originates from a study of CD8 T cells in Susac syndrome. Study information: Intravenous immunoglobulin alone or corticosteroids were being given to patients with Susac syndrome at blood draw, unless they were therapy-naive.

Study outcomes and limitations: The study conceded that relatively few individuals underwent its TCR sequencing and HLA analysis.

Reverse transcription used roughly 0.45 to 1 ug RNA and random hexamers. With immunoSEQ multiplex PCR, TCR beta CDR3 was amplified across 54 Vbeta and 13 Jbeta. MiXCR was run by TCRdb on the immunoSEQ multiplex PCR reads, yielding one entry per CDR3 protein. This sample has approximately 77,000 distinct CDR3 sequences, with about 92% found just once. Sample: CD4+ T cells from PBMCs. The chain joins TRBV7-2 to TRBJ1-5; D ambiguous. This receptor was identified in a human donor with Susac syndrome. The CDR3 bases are TGTGCCAGCACCCCGGACCGAAATCAGCCCCAGCATTTT. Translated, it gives CASTPDRNQPQHF.